The 26 T cell receptor beta chains below were found in one sample sequenced in a study of relationships among human T cell subsets. TCR alpha and beta CDR3s were amplified from mRNA by semiquantitative ARM-PCR. In ARM-PCR, communal superprimers followed tagged nested gene-specific primers for exponential amplification. Using its own MiXCR run on the multiplex PCR reads, TCRdb lists one record per CDR3 protein. This sample has approximately 15,000 distinct CDR3 sequences, with about 60% found just once. The sequencing input was total T cells sorted from blood. The receptors shown here come from a man aged 35 to 55 in good health.

This clonotype was seen a single time. The chain links TRBV29-1 to TRBJ1-1; D uncertain. The CDR3 extends over 10 amino acids. The germline V gene encodes CDR1 SQVTM and CDR2 ANQGSEA. V shed 5 bases and J shed 5 bases, with 6 bases lying between them. The CDR3 DNA reads as TGCAGCGTTCCCGAAACTGAAGCTTTCTTT. Translation: CSVPETEAFF.

V gene TRBV20-1 combines with J gene TRBJ2-5, with D maybe TRBD1 (6 bases). This CDR3 region has 14 residues. The V end was cut by 5 bases, the J end by 5 bases, with 18 bases between. Germline loops: CDR1 DFQATT, CDR2 SNEGSKA (reference sequence). This chain's CDR3 is CSAAPGHEVETQYF. DNA of the CDR3: TGCAGTGCTGCCCCGGGACACGAGGTGGAGACCCAGTACTTC.

CDR3 coding DNA: TGTGCCAGCAGTGCAGAACCGGGACTCTCCTACGAGCAGTACTTC. Translation gives CASSAEPGLSYEQYF. The chain carries TRBV6-5 and TRBJ2-7, with a possible D match to TRBD2 (6 bases). V was cut by 5 bases and J by 0 bases, with 14 bases left in between. The length of the CDR3 is 15 residues. Germline assignment: CDR1 MNHEY and CDR2 SVGAGI.

The chain couples TRBV28 to TRBJ2-1; D gene ambiguous. The CDR3 runs 13 residues. The V gene lost 8 bases and the J gene lost 0 bases, with 8 bases spanning the gap. Germline V gives CDR1 MDHEN, CDR2 SYDVKM. Here the CDR3 DNA reads TGTGCCAGCCAACAGCCCTCCTACAATGAGCAGTTCTTC. Amino acid sequence: CASQQPSYNEQFF.

On this clonotype itself: The conserved final phenylalanine or tryptophan is absent from the CDR3, which likely points to a read error. The chain links TRBV11-2 to TRBJ2-2; D gene uncertain. The germline gives CDR1 SGHAT, CDR2 FQNNGV. Trimming cost V 8 bases and J 1 base, with 5 bases left between them. This CDR3 has 12 amino acids. The CDR3 sequence: CASCLNTGELFL. The CDR3 bases are TGTGCCAGCTGTCTGAACACCGGGGAGCTGTTTCTT.

The chain recombines TRBV11-2 with TRBJ2-1, with D perhaps assigned TRBD1 or TRBD2 (6 bases each). V was shortened by 5 bases and J by 7 bases, with 15 bases between the two germline ends. In germline, CDR1 is SGHAT, CDR2 FQNNGV. CDR3 length: 14 amino acids. CDR3 protein: CASSEHREANEQFF. CDR3 coding DNA: TGTGCCAGCAGCGAACACAGGGAGGCGAATGAGCAGTTCTTC.

This chain uses TRBV7-8 with TRBJ2-3, with 7 bases that match TRBD1. This CDR3 is built from 15 residues. Trimming cost V 3 bases and J 4 bases; bases outside gene matches: 7. Germline values: CDR1 SGHVS, CDR2 FQNEAQ. CDR3 loop: CASSFPGTEADTQYF. CDR3 coding DNA: TGTGCCAGCAGCTTTCCCGGGACAGAAGCAGATACGCAGTATTTT.

The chain joins TRBV20-1 to TRBJ2-7; possibly TRBD2 for D (6 bases). The CDR3 consists of 15 residues. The germline V gene encodes CDR1 DFQATT and CDR2 SNEGSKA (reference sequence). The ends were cut back, 5 bases at V and 0 bases at J, with 17 bases in the middle. CDR3 loop: CSASTTGTFSYEQYF. CDR3 sequence (DNA): TGCAGTGCTTCCACAACCGGGACTTTCTCCTACGAGCAGTACTTC.

The V gene is TRBV12-3 or TRBV12-4, the J gene TRBJ1-2; tentatively, D is TRBD1 (6 bases). Trimming shortened V by 5 bases and J by 4 bases, and 11 bases separated the two germline ends. This CDR3 is 13 amino acids long. The CDR3 region has the DNA TGTGCCAGCAGTACCCAGGACAGCTATGGCTACACCTTC. Translating gives CASSTQDSYGYTF.

The J gene is TRBJ2-7, the V gene TRBV20-1; TRBD1 aligns across 7 bases. With 6 bases clipped from V and 6 bases from J, the junction kept 8 bases outside the gene matches. CDR1 and CDR2 (germline): DFQATT, SNEGSKA (reference sequence). There are 12 residues in the CDR3. CDR3 protein: CSALTGKSEQYF. The CDR3 coding sequence is TGCAGTGCCCTGACAGGGAAGAGCGAGCAGTACTTC.

The chain carries TRBV6-1 and TRBJ2-5; D might be TRBD2 (5 bases). V was cut by 2 bases and J by 4 bases, with 11 bases left in between. CDR3 length: 14 amino acids. Germline V CDR1 and CDR2: MNHNS, SASEGT. The CDR3 loop is CASSEPSPRETQYF. In DNA, the CDR3 is TGTGCCAGCAGTGAACCTAGCCCTAGAGAGACCCAGTACTTC.

This clonotype was picked up a small number of times. This chain joins TRBV12-3 or TRBV12-4 and TRBJ1-1, with a possible D match to TRBD1 (6 bases). The CDR3 consists of 13 residues. The germline V and J ends were trimmed by 6 bases and 1 base, with 9 bases remaining between them. CDR3 loop: CASSRTANTEAFF. The CDR3, as DNA: TGTGCCAGCAGCCGGACAGCGAACACTGAAGCTTTCTTT.

The chain combines TRBV11-2 with TRBJ1-5, with D maybe TRBD1 (5 bases). Looked up from germline, CDR1 is SGHAT and CDR2 is FQNNGV. This CDR3 is built from 16 residues. V lost 0 bases, J lost 3 bases, and 12 bases lay in between. The CDR3 region has the DNA TGTGCCAGCAGCTTAGATTTGGGACGGAACAATCAGCCCCAGCATTTT. It specifies CASSLDLGRNNQPQHF.

This chain links TRBV28 with TRBJ2-7; 9 nucleotides align to TRBD2. V lost 8 bases to trimming and J lost 2 bases; unmatched junction nucleotides: 4. This CDR3 region has 13 residues. The germline CDR1 and CDR2 sequences are MDHEN and SYDVKM. The CDR3 sequence is CASGAGGPYEQYF. The CDR3 DNA sequence: TGTGCCAGCGGGGCGGGAGGGCCCTACGAGCAGTACTTC.

The chain employs TRBV9 and TRBJ1-4, with 7 nucleotides matching TRBD1. This CDR3 region has 15 residues. Per the germline V gene, CDR1 is SGDLS and CDR2 is YYNGEE. The J segment lost 7 bases and the V segment lost 4 bases, leaving 10 bases of the junction unmatched. In DNA form, the CDR3 reads TGTGCCAGCAGCCCCTCCGGGACAGTATCTGAAAAACTGTTTTTT. Protein: CASSPSGTVSEKLFF.

The rearrangement uses TRBV11-2 and TRBJ1-1, with 7 bases aligning to TRBD1. The V gene's germline CDR1 is SGHAT and CDR2 FQNNGV. This CDR3 contains 14 residues. With 8 bases clipped from V and 0 bases from J, the junction kept 6 bases outside the gene matches. The CDR3 region is CASRTTGMNTEAFF. The CDR3 DNA is TGTGCCAGCCGTACGACAGGGATGAACACTGAAGCTTTCTTT.

This chain connects TRBV29-1 to TRBJ2-4; D ambiguous. The CDR3 consists of 14 residues. Germline lookup yields CDR1 SQVTM and CDR2 ANQGSEA. The V end lost 0 bases, the J end lost 0 bases, and 6 bases lay between the germline ends. CDR3 nucleotides: TGCAGCGTTGAAGAATCCATAGCCAAAAACATTCAGTACTTC. The encoded protein is CSVEESIAKNIQYF.

The chain is built from TRBV28 and TRBJ2-1; D remains ambiguous. Germline V gene lookup returns CDR1 MDHEN and CDR2 SYDVKM. The CDR3 extends over 14 amino acids. The ends were cut back, 5 bases at V and 3 bases at J, with 11 bases in the middle. The chain's CDR3 is CASSASYRYNEQFF. CDR3 coding DNA: TGTGCCAGCAGTGCCTCCTACCGCTACAATGAGCAGTTCTTC.

This sequence joins TRBV5-1 and TRBJ2-5; TRBD1 might be the D (5 bases). The V end lost 7 bases, the J end lost 2 bases, and 12 bases lay between the germline ends. Germline CDR1 is SGHRS and CDR2 is YFSETQ. The length of the CDR3 is 13 residues. As DNA, the CDR3 is TGCGCCAGCCAGGGATTAGGACAAGAGACCCAGTACTTC. It encodes CASQGLGQETQYF.

In this sample, this clonotype turned up a few times. The chain has TRBV20-1 and TRBJ2-7; 7 nucleotides line up with TRBD2. Germline lookup yields CDR1 DFQATT and CDR2 SNEGSKA (reference sequence). Trimming removed 3 bases from V and 0 bases from J; junction bases left unmatched: 8. This CDR3 is built from 15 residues. This CDR3 reads CSARPRGVPSYEQYF. The CDR3 DNA is TGCAGTGCTAGGCCCCGGGGGGTCCCCTCCTACGAGCAGTACTTC.

The chain joins TRBV10-3 to TRBJ2-7; D possibly uses TRBD1 or TRBD2 (6 bases each). Germline CDR1 and CDR2: ENHRY and SYGVKD. V was clipped by 8 bases and J by 4 bases, with 18 bases between them. There are 14 residues in the CDR3. Here the CDR3 reads CAIAGEQGGYEQYF. The DNA of the CDR3 is TGTGCCATCGCCGGCGAACAAGGGGGGTACGAGCAGTACTTC.

This chain links TRBV12-3 or TRBV12-4 with TRBJ2-5; D tentatively fits TRBD1 or TRBD2 (5 bases each). V was clipped by 4 bases and J by 5 bases, with 17 bases between them. The CDR3 is 15 amino acids. The CDR3 loop reads CASSSSSGATETQYF. CDR3 nucleotides: TGTGCCAGCAGTTCCTCATCCGGGGCAACGGAGACCCAGTACTTC.

This clonotype appeared a few times. V gene TRBV27 combines with J gene TRBJ2-7; 9 nucleotides align to TRBD1. Unmatched junction bases numbered 2, after V lost 2 bases and J lost 3 bases. CDR3 length: 14 residues. Germline V gene lookup returns CDR1 MNHEY and CDR2 SMNVEV (reference sequence). The CDR3: CASSLDRGGYEQYF. CDR3 nucleotide sequence: TGTGCCAGCAGTTTAGACAGGGGGGGCTACGAGCAGTACTTC.

The chain joins TRBV11-2 to TRBJ2-3; 8 bases map to TRBD2. The trim removed 5 bases at V and 9 bases at J, leaving 13 bases unmatched. The CDR3 loop spans 15 amino acids. The germline gives CDR1 SGHAT, CDR2 FQNNGV. The CDR3 DNA reads as TGTGCCAGCAGCCCGGATAGCGGGGCTGGGAAAACGCAGTATTTT. It encodes CASSPDSGAGKTQYF.

The chain carries TRBV11-2 and TRBJ1-6, with D hard to call. V lost 5 bases and J lost 12, with 11 bases in between. The CDR3 is 12 amino acids. CDR1 SGHAT and CDR2 FQNNGV come from the germline V gene. CDR3 sequence reads: CASSPGNGPLHF. The CDR3 DNA reads TGTGCCAGCAGCCCCGGGAACGGACCCCTCCACTTT.

This clonotype is a singleton in its sample. The chain carries TRBV7-9 and TRBJ1-1, with 8 bases matching TRBD1. This CDR3 region has 18 residues. Losses at the gene ends were 5 bases for V and 0 bases for J; bases not matched to a gene: 14. CDR1 and CDR2 from the germline V gene are SEHNR and FQNEAQ (reference sequence). CDR3 sequence reads: CASSPLGQGAAMNTEAFF. CDR3 nucleotide sequence: TGTGCCAGCAGCCCACTTGGGCAGGGGGCTGCAATGAACACTGAAGCTTTCTTT.